Here is one TCR beta chain with its context. Clones were read by immunoSEQ multiplex PCR, and TCRdb kept only the in-frame ones, dropping some. The table has 81,000 or so clones, around 96% seen once; the top ten hold 0.2%. The data belong to a study of technical replicates of blood from a few donors. The CDR3 has 18 amino acids. The J segment lost 1 base and the V segment lost 7 bases, leaving 16 bases of the junction unmatched. Per germline, CDR1 ENHRY and CDR2 SYGVKD. V is TRBV10-3 and J is TRBJ2-7, with TRBD1 matching over 10 bases. What was sequenced was T cells isolated from PBMCs. The TCR sequence derives from a human donor in good health. CDR3 bases: TGTGCCATCAAGAAGGGACAGGGGCCCAACCAAGATTCCTACGAGCAGTACTTC. Translated: CAIKKGQGPNQDSYEQYF.